Sequencing of this TCR beta chain was carried out in a study of Graves' ophthalmopathy and Graves' hyperthyroidism. Overall study findings and caveats: Detected in blood as well were most expanded thyroid clonotypes with frequency above 0.001.

Germline V gene sequence: CDR1 KGHDR, CDR2 SFDVKD. The V end was cut by 7 bases, the J end by 2 bases, with 17 bases between. This CDR3 region has 16 residues. Moderate-to-severe activity, CAS ≥3, NOSPECS ≥4 and a duration under 3 months were seen in donors with ophthalmopathy. Each diagnosis was determined on the basis of clinical symptoms, serum thyroxine, TRAb, thyroid ultrasound and orbital computed tomography. Transcripts of RNA were the source for amplifying TCR beta CDR3 regions. HTBI primers were used in a first-round RT-PCR, which preceded a second-round multiplex PCR. TCRdb used MiXCR to reprocess the multiplex PCR reads, holding one entry per CDR3 protein. The sample holds 650,000 to 900,000 distinct CDR3 sequences, 40% seen once. Points on this clonotype: Its antigen is undetermined.

The specimen was peripheral blood. The receptor comes from an adult man with Graves' ophthalmopathy. V and J are TRBV24-1 and TRBJ1-5; perhaps TRBD1 as D (5 bases). The DNA for the CDR3 is TGTGCCACCAGCAGCCCGAGGGGTGCGGGCAATCAGCCCCAGCATTTT. It codes for CATSSPRGAGNQPQHF.